This T cell receptor (beta chain) comes out of a study of early T cells in non-severe SARS-CoV-2 infection. Study overall: Unpaired chains resulted from sequencing bulk RNA of unsorted whole blood.

V lost 0 bases, J lost 1 base, and 10 bases lay in between. From germline, CDR1 is SGDLS and CDR2 YYNGEE. The CDR3 loop spans 15 amino acids. TCRdb called the 5' RACE reads again in MiXCR, with one record for every CDR3 protein. The sample consists of fewer than 80,000 distinct CDR3 sequences, approximately 12% of them appearing once. The source material was whole blood, sampled at baseline. V gene TRBV9 combines with J gene TRBJ1-1, with no clear D. This clonotype originated in an adult who was a healthcare worker with PCR-confirmed SARS-CoV-2 infection or an uninfected control (not recorded which). The donor label of this sample is uncertain. The CDR3, as DNA: TGTGCCAGCAGCGTAGGTGTGGTCAGGAACACTGAAGCTTTCTTT. Translated: CASSVGVVRNTEAFF.